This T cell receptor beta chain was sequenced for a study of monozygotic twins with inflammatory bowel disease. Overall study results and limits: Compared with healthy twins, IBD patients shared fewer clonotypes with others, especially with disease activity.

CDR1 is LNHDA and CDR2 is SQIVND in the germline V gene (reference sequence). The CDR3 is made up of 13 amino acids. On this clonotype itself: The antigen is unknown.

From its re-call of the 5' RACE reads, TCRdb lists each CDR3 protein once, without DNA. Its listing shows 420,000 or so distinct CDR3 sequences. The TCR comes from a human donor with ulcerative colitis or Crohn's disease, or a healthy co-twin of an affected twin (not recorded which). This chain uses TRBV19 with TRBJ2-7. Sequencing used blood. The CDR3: CASSQARLHEQYF.